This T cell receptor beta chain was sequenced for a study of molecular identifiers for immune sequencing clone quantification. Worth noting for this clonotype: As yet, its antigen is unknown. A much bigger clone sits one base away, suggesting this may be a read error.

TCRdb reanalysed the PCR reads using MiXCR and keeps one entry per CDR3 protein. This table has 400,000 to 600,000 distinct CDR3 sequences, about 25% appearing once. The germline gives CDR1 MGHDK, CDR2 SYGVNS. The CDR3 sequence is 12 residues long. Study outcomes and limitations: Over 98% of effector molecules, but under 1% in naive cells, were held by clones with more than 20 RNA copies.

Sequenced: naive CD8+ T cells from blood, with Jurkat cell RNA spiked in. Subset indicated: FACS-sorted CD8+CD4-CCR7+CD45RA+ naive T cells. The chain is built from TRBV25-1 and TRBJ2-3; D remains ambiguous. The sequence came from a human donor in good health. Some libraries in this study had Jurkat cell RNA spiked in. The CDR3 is CATSELTDTQYF. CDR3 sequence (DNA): TGTGCCACCAGTGAACTGACCGATACGCAGTATTTT.